These 10 T cell receptor beta chains share one sample of origin, sequenced in a study of cytomegalovirus exposure and HLA in healthy donors. Primers: 60 Vbeta forward and 13 Jbeta reverse. Sequenced by immunoSEQ multiplex PCR; TCRdb stores in-frame clones only, minus some. The sample comprises around 85,000 clones, roughly 80% of which are singletons, and around 23% rests with the top ten. Sequenced: PBMCs. The receptors originated from a woman between 45 and 65 years old in good health and CMV-seropositive.

The chain recombines TRBV4-2 with TRBJ1-1; no clear D. Germline CDR1 is LGHNA and CDR2 is YNFKEQ. Between the trimmed V and J ends, which lost 2 bases and 0 bases, there was a span of 13 bases. This CDR3 is 16 amino acids long. CDR3 in DNA: TGTGCCAGCAGCCAAACGCCTATTGACATGAACACTGAAGCTTTCTTT. Its protein product is CASSQTPIDMNTEAFF.

The chain recombines TRBV30 with TRBJ1-2; no reliable D call. Germline CDR1 GTSNPN, CDR2 SVGIG (reference sequence). Trimming removed 3 bases at V and 7 bases at J, with 12 bases between. CDR3 length equals 12 residues. CDR3 residues: CAWSVQSIGYTF. The CDR3 bases are TGTGCCTGGAGCGTACAGTCCATTGGCTACACCTTC.

The chain employs TRBV7-3 and TRBJ2-2; 10 bases agree with TRBD2. CDR1 and CDR2 from the germline V gene are SGHTA and FQGTGA. Germline trimming cut 3 bases from V and 5 bases from J; bases unmatched to any gene: 6. CDR3 length equals 16 residues. In DNA, the CDR3 is TGTGCCAGCAGCTTGGGATTAGCGGGAGGAACCGGGGAGCTGTTTTTT. It specifies CASSLGLAGGTGELFF.

This clone was observed a handful of times. The chain employs TRBV4-2 and TRBJ2-1, with D hard to call. V was trimmed by 0 bases and J by 4 bases, leaving 10 bases between them. The CDR3 sequence is 15 residues long. Per germline, CDR1 LGHNA and CDR2 YNFKEQ. The CDR3 DNA sequence: TGTGCCAGCAGCCAAGAAGGCGGAATATACAATGAGCAGTTCTTC. Translating it yields CASSQEGGIYNEQFF.

This sequence joins TRBV11-2 and TRBJ2-5; 9 bases are a match to TRBD1. Germline CDR1 SGHAT, CDR2 FQNNGV. Trimming cost V 5 bases and J 4 bases; bases outside gene matches: 5. The CDR3 contains 14 residues. CDR3 sequence (DNA): TGTGCCAGCAGCCGTCGACAGGGGGGAGAGACCCAGTACTTC. Its protein product is CASSRRQGGETQYF.

The V call is TRBV30, the J call TRBJ1-1, with 7 bases lining up with TRBD1. Germline V gene data show CDR1 as GTSNPN and CDR2 as SVGIG (reference sequence). V shed 4 bases, J shed 5 bases, and the junction held 7 bases outside the gene matches. CDR3 length: 13 residues. The CDR3 coding sequence is TGTGCCTGGAACCGGCAGGGGGGTACTGAAGCTTTCTTT. It specifies CAWNRQGGTEAFF.

The genes are TRBV9 and TRBJ2-3; 10 positions match TRBD1. The ends lost 3 bases at V and 3 bases at J; junction bases unmatched: 4. Germline CDR1 reads SGDLS; CDR2 reads YYNGEE. This CDR3 spans 15 amino acids. CDR3 nucleotide sequence: TGTGCCAGCAGCGCCGGGACAGGGGTTACAGATACGCAGTATTTT. Its translation is CASSAGTGVTDTQYF.

The V and J genes are TRBV4-1 and TRBJ1-4; TRBD1 might be the D (5 bases). Germline lookup yields CDR1 MGHRA and CDR2 YSYEKL. With 6 bases removed from V and 8 bases from J, the gap between germline ends came to 13 bases. This CDR3 has 13 residues. Here the CDR3 DNA reads TGCGCCAGCAGATCCGGGACTCGAGAAAAACTGTTTTTT. Protein sequence: CASRSGTREKLFF.

As DNA, the CDR3 is TGTGCCAGCAGCCCTTCCGTCGGTGAAGCTTTCTTT. This codes for CASSPSVGEAFF. This chain uses TRBV7-9 with TRBJ1-1, with unresolved D. This CDR3 region has 12 residues. V gave up 5 bases and J gave up 7 bases, with 11 bases separating them. Germline lookup yields CDR1 SEHNR and CDR2 FQNEAQ (reference sequence). The full variable domain, in which reference TRBV7-9 and TRBJ1-1 provide the parts outside the CDR3, is DTGVSQNPRHKITKRGQNVTFRCDPISEHNRLYWYRQTLGQGPEFLTYFQNEAQLEKSRLLSDRFSAERPKGSFSTLEIQRTEQGDSAMYLCASSPSVGEAFFGQGTRLTVV.

V and J are TRBV5-1 and TRBJ2-5; TRBD2 is a possible D gene (7 bases). V was trimmed by 6 bases and J by 6 bases, leaving 21 bases between them. Germline CDR1 and CDR2: SGHRS and YFSETQ. This CDR3 is 15 amino acids long. The CDR3 DNA reads as TGCGCCAGCACCTACCCCGGGGGGCCCAAGCAGACCCAGTACTTC. Protein: CASTYPGGPKQTQYF.